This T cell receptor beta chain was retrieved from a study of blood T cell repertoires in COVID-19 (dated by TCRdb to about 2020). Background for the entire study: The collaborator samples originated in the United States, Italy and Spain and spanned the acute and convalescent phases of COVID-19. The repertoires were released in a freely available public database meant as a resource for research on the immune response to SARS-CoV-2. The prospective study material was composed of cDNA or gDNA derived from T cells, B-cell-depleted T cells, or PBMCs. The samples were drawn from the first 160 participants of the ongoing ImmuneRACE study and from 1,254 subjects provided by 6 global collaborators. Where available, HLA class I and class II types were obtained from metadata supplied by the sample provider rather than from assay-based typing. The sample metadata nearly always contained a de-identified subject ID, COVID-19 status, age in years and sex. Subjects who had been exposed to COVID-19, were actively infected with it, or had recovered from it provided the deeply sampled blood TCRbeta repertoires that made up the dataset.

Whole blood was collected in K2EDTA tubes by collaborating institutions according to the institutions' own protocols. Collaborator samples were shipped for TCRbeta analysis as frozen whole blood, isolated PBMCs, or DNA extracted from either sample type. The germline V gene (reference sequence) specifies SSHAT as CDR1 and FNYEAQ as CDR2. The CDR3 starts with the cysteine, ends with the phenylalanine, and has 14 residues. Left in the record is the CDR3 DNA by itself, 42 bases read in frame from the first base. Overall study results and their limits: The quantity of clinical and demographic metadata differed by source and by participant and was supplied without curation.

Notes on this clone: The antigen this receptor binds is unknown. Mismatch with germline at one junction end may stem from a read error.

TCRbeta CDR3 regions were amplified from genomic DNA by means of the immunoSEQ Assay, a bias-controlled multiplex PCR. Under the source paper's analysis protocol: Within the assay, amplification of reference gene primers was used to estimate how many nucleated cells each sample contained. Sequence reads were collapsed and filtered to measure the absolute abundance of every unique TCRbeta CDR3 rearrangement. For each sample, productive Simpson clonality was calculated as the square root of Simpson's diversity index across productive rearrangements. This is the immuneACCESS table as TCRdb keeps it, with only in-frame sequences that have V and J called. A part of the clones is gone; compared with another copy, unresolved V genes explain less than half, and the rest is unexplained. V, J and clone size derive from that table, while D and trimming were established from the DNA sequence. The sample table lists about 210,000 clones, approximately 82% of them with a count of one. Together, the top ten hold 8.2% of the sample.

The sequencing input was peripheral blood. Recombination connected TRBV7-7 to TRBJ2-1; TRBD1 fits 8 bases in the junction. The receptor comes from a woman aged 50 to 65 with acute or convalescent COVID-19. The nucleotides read TGTGCTAGCAGCTTAGGACAGGGTTACAATGAGCAGTTCTTC. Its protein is CASSLGQGYNEQFF. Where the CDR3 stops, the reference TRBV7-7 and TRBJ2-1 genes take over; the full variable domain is GAGVSQSPRYKVTKRGQDVTLRCDPISSHATLYWYQQALGQGPEFLTYFNYEAQPDKSGLPSDRFSAERPEGSISTLTIQRTEQRDSAMYRCASSLGQGYNEQFFGPGTRLTVL.